This T cell receptor (beta chain) came from a study of blood T cell repertoires in COVID-19. Study context: Spain, Italy and the United States supplied samples that represented acute and convalescent COVID-19. T cells, B-cell-depleted T cells, or PBMCs provided the cDNA or gDNA that served as material.

Methods used by the authors: From reference gene primer amplification, estimates of nucleated cell counts were derived. Assay: immunoSEQ multiplex PCR; the TCRdb copy retains only in-frame clones and omits some. The V and J calls and clone size come from that table; D and trimming were worked out from the DNA. The sample gives around 200,000 clones, 70% to 90% of which show up once; about 3.3% is in the top ten. Germline V gene sequence: CDR1 SGHKS, CDR2 YYEKEE (reference sequence). CDR3 length: 17 amino acids. V shed 8 bases, J shed 2 bases, and the junction held 19 bases outside the gene matches. This sequence joins TRBV5-5 and TRBJ2-7; 7 nucleotides line up with TRBD2. The source is a man aged 60 to 69 with acute or convalescent COVID-19. The specimen was peripheral blood. CDR3 coding DNA: TGTGCCAGTTATCCTGGCGGGAGCCCCGGCGGGGCCTACGAGCAGTACTTC. Its translation is CASYPGGSPGGAYEQYF.